Following are 13 T cell receptor beta chains from one sample sequenced in a study of shared clonotypes between healthy human individuals. Sequencing was performed with immunoSEQ multiplex PCR; in TCRdb, only in-frame clones are kept and a portion is missing. Of some 630,000 clones listed, 72% are singletons. The sequenced sample was memory CD4+ T cells sorted from blood. Noted subset: CD45RA-negative fraction. The receptors shown here come from a woman aged 25 to 39 in good health.

V and J are TRBV6-5 and TRBJ2-1, with D unclear. The CDR3 has 11 residues. Germline CDR1 reads MNHEY; CDR2 reads SVGAGI. V was cut by 7 bases and J by 4 bases, with 5 bases left in between. CDR3 sequence reads: CASKSYNEQFF. The DNA for the CDR3 is TGTGCCAGCAAAAGTTACAATGAGCAGTTCTTC.

This rearrangement joins TRBV29-1 to TRBJ1-2; no clear D gene. In germline, CDR1 is SQVTM, CDR2 ANQGSEA. The CDR3 covers 13 residues. V lost 0 bases and J 3 bases, leaving 8 bases between the germline ends. The CDR3 region is CSVEEIQHYGYTF. The CDR3, as DNA: TGCAGCGTTGAAGAGATCCAACACTATGGCTACACCTTC.

The chain links TRBV4-1 to TRBJ2-2; TRBD2 agrees at 12 bases. The CDR3 spans 16 residues. Germline assignment: CDR1 MGHRA and CDR2 YSYEKL. V trimming: 4 bases; J trimming: 2 bases; junction bases outside the gene matches: 2. CDR3 amino acids: CASSRGLAGNTGELFF. The DNA for the CDR3 is TGCGCCAGCAGCCGTGGACTAGCGGGAAACACCGGGGAGCTGTTTTTT.

To note about this clone: The sample has other DNA sequences that encode this CDR3 too. This chain joins TRBV7-9 and TRBJ1-1, with D possibly matching TRBD1 (5 bases). The V end lost 2 bases, the J end lost 5 bases, and 9 bases lay between the germline ends. This CDR3 is 13 amino acids long. CDR1 and CDR2 (germline): SEHNR, FQNEAQ (reference sequence). The CDR3 sequence is CASSLQGGTEAFF. CDR3 nucleotide sequence: TGTGCCAGCAGCTTACAGGGCGGGACTGAAGCTTTCTTT.

Points on this clone: The sample holds other DNA sequences that translate to the same CDR3. The chain combines TRBV28 with TRBJ2-7; 13 bases match TRBD2. This CDR3 spans 13 amino acids. Losses at the gene ends were 10 bases for V and 3 bases for J; bases not matched to a gene: 3. Germline CDR1 is MDHEN and CDR2 is SYDVKM. CDR3 in amino acids: CATGTSGIYEQYF. The CDR3 bases are TGTGCCACGGGGACTAGCGGGATCTACGAGCAGTACTTC.

The chain joins TRBV5-4 to TRBJ1-1, with D possibly matching TRBD1 (6 bases). The CDR3 contains 13 residues. With 2 bases removed from V and 4 bases from J, the gap between germline ends came to 9 bases. CDR1 is SGHNT, CDR2 YYREEE, per germline (reference sequence). CDR3 region: CASSFQGSTEAFF. Here the CDR3 DNA reads TGTGCCAGCAGCTTTCAGGGGAGCACTGAAGCTTTCTTT.

The chain links TRBV5-1 to TRBJ2-7; tentatively, D is TRBD1 (5 bases). This CDR3 has 15 residues. V shed 0 bases and J shed 4 bases, with 14 bases lying between them. Per germline, CDR1 SGHRS and CDR2 YFSETQ. CDR3 sequence (DNA): TGCGCCAGCAGCTTGGCCGCGGACACCTTATACGAGCAGTACTTC. Residues: CASSLAADTLYEQYF.

The chain is built from TRBV5-1 and TRBJ1-2; 7 bases fit TRBD1. V dropped 0 bases and J dropped 5; count of bases not matched to a gene: 4. The CDR3 is 14 residues long. Germline V gene sequence: CDR1 SGHRS, CDR2 YFSETQ. CDR3 residues: CASSLGQGLYGYTF. The CDR3 DNA is TGCGCCAGCAGCTTGGGACAGGGCCTTTATGGCTACACCTTC.

The V gene is TRBV18, the J gene TRBJ1-2, with a weak D call TRBD1 (6 bases). V was trimmed by 5 bases and J by 6 bases, leaving 16 bases between them. The CDR3 totals 14 residues. The germline V gene encodes CDR1 KGHSH and CDR2 LQKENI. The CDR3 region has the DNA TGTGCCAGCTCAACGGGGGGGCGCACGAATGGCTACACCTTC. Encoded protein: CASSTGGRTNGYTF.

DNA for the CDR3: TGTGCCAGCAGCTTAATGGACAGTGCACAGCCCCAGCATTTT. This sequence encodes CASSLMDSAQPQHF. The rearrangement joins TRBV7-8 to TRBJ1-5; D possibly corresponds to TRBD1 (6 bases). This CDR3 is 14 amino acids long. The V gene lost 2 bases and the J gene lost 7 bases, with 12 bases spanning the gap. Germline assignment: CDR1 SGHVS and CDR2 FQNEAQ. The variable domain in full, with the rest retrieved from reference TRBV7-8 and TRBJ1-5, is GAGVSQSPRYKVAKRGQDVALRCDPISGHVSLFWYQQALGQGPEFLTYFQNEAQLDKSGLPSDRFFAERPEGSVSTLKIQRTQQEDSAVYLCASSLMDSAQPQHFGDGTRLSIL.

A few counts support this clone. This rearrangement joins TRBV28 to TRBJ1-1; D unclear. The V end was cut by 3 bases, the J end by 11 bases, with 13 bases between. This CDR3 region has 12 residues. Germline CDR1 and CDR2: MDHEN and SYDVKM. DNA for the CDR3: TGTGCCAGCAGTTTGGGCACGGTGGAGGCTTTCTTT. This sequence encodes CASSLGTVEAFF.

This clone was seen a handful of times. Other nucleotide sequences in the sample specify the same CDR3. This sequence joins TRBV30 and TRBJ2-3, with unresolved D. V dropped 3 bases and J dropped 0 bases, with 7 bases sitting between them. The CDR3 covers 13 residues. Germline CDR1 is GTSNPN and CDR2 is SVGIG (reference sequence). The CDR3: CAWSGSSTDTQYF. DNA for the CDR3: TGTGCCTGGAGCGGGTCTAGCACAGATACGCAGTATTTT.

The chain joins TRBV6-5 to TRBJ1-2; no reliable D call. CDR1 and CDR2 from the germline V gene are MNHEY and SVGAGI. CDR3 size: 15 residues. V lost 4 bases, J lost 4 bases, and 16 bases lay in between. The CDR3 loop reads CASSSTWPGSYGYTF. CDR3 nucleotide sequence: TGTGCCAGCAGTTCCACGTGGCCCGGGAGCTATGGCTACACCTTC.